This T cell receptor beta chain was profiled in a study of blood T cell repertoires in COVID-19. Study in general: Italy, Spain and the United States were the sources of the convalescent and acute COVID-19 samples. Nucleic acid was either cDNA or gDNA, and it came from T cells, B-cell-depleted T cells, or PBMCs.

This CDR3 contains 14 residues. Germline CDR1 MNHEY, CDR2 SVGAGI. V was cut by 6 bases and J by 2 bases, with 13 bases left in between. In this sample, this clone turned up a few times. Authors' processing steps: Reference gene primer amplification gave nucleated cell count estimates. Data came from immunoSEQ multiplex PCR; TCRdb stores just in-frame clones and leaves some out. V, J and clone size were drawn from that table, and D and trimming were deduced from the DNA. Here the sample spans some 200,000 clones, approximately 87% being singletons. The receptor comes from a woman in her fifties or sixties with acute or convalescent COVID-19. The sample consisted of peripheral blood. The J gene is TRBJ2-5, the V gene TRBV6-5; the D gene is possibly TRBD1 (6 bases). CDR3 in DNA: TGTGCCAGCAGCCGGTTGGACAGTCAAGAGACCCAGTACTTC. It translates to CASSRLDSQETQYF.